This paragraph covers one T cell receptor (beta chain) sequence. Its matching antigen is unknown. The data derive from a study of cytomegalovirus exposure and HLA in healthy donors. Points from the study as a whole: TCR beta chains numbering more than 150 were designated cytomegalovirus-associated. The tendency of first-cohort TCR clusters to co-occur in the roughly 130 validation repertoires emerged from a later analysis. There were a few CMV-associated chains whose specificity for CMV antigens was confirmed in vitro. Reports described diagnosis of cytomegalovirus status by the classifier as highly specific and sensitive.

Germline V CDR1 and CDR2: MDHEN, SYDVKM. This CDR3 is 11 amino acids long. Trimming stripped 6 bases from V and 4 bases from J, with 6 bases between. Clones were read by immunoSEQ multiplex PCR, and TCRdb kept only the in-frame ones, dropping some. The table includes over 200,000 clones, just over 85% detected once. The clonotype originates from a woman aged 18-29 years in good health and CMV-seronegative. J is TRBJ1-2 and V is TRBV28, with D possibly matching TRBD1 (5 bases). Sequenced: PBMCs. CDR3 sequence reads: CASSQGYGYTF. CDR3 DNA sequence: TGTGCCAGCAGCCAGGGCTATGGCTACACCTTC.